This T cell receptor (beta chain) was retrieved from a study of blood T cell repertoires in COVID-19. Study at large: Spain, Italy and the United States supplied samples that represented acute and convalescent COVID-19.

Original methodology: Amplification of reference gene primers provided the estimated nucleated cell counts. Assay: immunoSEQ multiplex PCR; the TCRdb copy retains only in-frame clones and omits some. V and J calls and clone size come straight from that table; D and trimming were deduced from the DNA. The table has around 200,000 clones, about nine tenths seen once. CDR1 and CDR2 from the germline V gene are KGHDR and SFDVKD. V was pared by 3 bases and J by 2 bases, with 4 bases of the junction left unmatched. CDR3 length: 15 amino acids. This receptor was identified in a man aged 30 to 45 who had recovered from COVID-19. The chain combines TRBV24-1 with TRBJ2-7, with 9 bases matching TRBD1. The specimen was PBMCs or T cells enriched from blood (not recorded which). Here the CDR3 DNA reads TGTGCCACCAGTGATCCGGGACAGGGACCCTACGAGCAGTACTTC. Translating it yields CATSDPGQGPYEQYF.